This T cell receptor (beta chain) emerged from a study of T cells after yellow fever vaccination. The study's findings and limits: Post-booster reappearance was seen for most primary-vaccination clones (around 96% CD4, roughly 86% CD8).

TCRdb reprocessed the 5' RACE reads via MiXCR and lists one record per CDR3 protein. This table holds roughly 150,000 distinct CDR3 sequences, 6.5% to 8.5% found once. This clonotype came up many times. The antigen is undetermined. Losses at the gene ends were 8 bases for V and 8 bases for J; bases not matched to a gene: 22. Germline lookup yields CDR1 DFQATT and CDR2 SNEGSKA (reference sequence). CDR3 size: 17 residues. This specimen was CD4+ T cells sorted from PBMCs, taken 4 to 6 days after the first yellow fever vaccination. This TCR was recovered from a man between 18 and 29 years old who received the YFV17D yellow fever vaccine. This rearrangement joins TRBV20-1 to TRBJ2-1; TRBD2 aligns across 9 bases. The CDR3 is CSYQMTGRGGLFYEQFF. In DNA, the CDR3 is TGCAGTTACCAAATGACGGGGCGGGGGGGCCTCTTCTATGAGCAGTTCTTC.